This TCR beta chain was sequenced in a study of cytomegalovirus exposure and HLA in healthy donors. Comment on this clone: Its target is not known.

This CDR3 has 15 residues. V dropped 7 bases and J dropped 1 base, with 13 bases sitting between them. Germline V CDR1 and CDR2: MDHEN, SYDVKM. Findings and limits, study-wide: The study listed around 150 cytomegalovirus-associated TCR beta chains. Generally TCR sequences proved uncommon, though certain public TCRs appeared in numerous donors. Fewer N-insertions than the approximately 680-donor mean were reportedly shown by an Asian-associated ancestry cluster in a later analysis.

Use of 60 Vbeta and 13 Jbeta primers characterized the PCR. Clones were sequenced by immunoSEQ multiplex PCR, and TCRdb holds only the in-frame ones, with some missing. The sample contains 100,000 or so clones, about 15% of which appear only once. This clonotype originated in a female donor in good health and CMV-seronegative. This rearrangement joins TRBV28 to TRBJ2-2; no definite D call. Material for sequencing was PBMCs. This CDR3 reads CASIYHSKNTGELFF. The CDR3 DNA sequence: TGTGCCAGCATCTATCACAGCAAGAACACCGGGGAGCTGTTTTTT.